This record covers a single T cell receptor (beta chain). Its antigen is currently unknown. The sample originates from a study of T-cell reconstitution after alpha-beta-depleted transplantation in children. Study observations and caveats: Roughly two months post-transplant, alpha-beta T cells reportedly originated from several hundred graft clones that had expanded. By one year post-transplant, T-cell counts and diversity largely arose from T cells that were newly produced.

Construction of the TCRbeta library involved unique molecular identifiers. TCRdb passed the PCR reads through MiXCR, listing each CDR3 protein once. The data contain about 250,000 distinct CDR3 sequences, 20% to 30% of them singletons. V shed 4 bases and J shed 0 bases, with 7 bases lying between them. This CDR3 has 14 residues. Germline V gene lookup returns CDR1 SGHRS and CDR2 YFSETQ. Sequenced material: PBMCs, mostly from graft donor cells, taken 360 days after TCRalphabeta/CD19-depleted stem cell transplant. The clonotype originates from a female patient aged 2 to 10 who had a stem cell transplant for congenital amegakaryocytic thrombocytopenia, so the T cells may come from the graft donor. V gene TRBV5-1 combines with J gene TRBJ1-4; D unclear. Written as DNA, the CDR3 is TGCGCCAGCAGCCGAAGTCCAACTAATGAAAAACTGTTTTTT. As protein: CASSRSPTNEKLFF.